A selection of T cell receptor beta chains follows, all from one sample in a study of T cell responses to AZD1222 COVID-19 vaccine. Sequenced by immunoSEQ multiplex PCR; TCRdb stores in-frame clones only, minus some. Among over 110,000 clones listed, almost 90% were seen once. The starting material was peripheral blood, obtained 28 days after the second AZD1222 dose. Receptors were obtained from an adult who received the AZD1222 COVID-19 vaccine. The CDR3 runs from the conserved cysteine through the conserved F or W. Each record gives: D gene, V gene, clone size, J gene, CDR3 DNA, CDR3 protein. D genes are given only for firm matches. Clone sizes are given selectively: once, few, many, or a class where the clone is expanded.

D gene: NA
V gene: TRBV19
clone size: NA
J gene: TRBJ1-1
CDR3 DNA: TGTGCCAGTAGTAATATGGCTGAAGCTTTCTTT
CDR3 protein: CASSNMAEAFF

D gene: TRBD2
V gene: TRBV4-3
clone size: NA
J gene: TRBJ2-3
CDR3 DNA: TGCGCCAGCAGCCAAAGACACTGGGCTAGCGGAAGCACAGATACGCAGTATTTT
CDR3 protein: CASSQRHWASGSTDTQYF

D gene: TRBD2
V gene: TRBV20-1
clone size: NA
J gene: TRBJ2-7
CDR3 DNA: TGCAGTGCTAGTAGGCCGGGGCTAGCGGGAGGGCAAATCAACTACGAGCAGTACTTC
CDR3 protein: CSASRPGLAGGQINYEQYF

D gene: TRBD1
V gene: TRBV3-1/TRBV3-2
clone size: NA
J gene: TRBJ1-6
CDR3 DNA: TGTGCCAGCAGCCTACCCGGGACAGGGACGAATTCACCCCTCCACTTT
CDR3 protein: CASSLPGTGTNSPLHF

D gene: NA
V gene: TRBV28
clone size: few
J gene: TRBJ2-7
CDR3 DNA: TGTGCCAGCAGTTTAGGGCAGGGGCTCTACGAGCAGTACTTC
CDR3 protein: CASSLGQGLYEQYF

D gene: NA
V gene: TRBV21-1
clone size: NA
J gene: TRBJ2-7
CDR3 DNA: TGTGCCAGCAGCAAAGGGGAACAGTACGAGCAGTACTTC
CDR3 protein: CASSKGEQYEQYF

D gene: NA
V gene: TRBV4-3
clone size: NA
J gene: TRBJ1-4
CDR3 DNA: TGCGCCAGCAGCCCTTTACCAGGGACTAATGAAAAACTGTTTTTT
CDR3 protein: CASSPLPGTNEKLFF

D gene: TRBD1
V gene: TRBV6-4
clone size: NA
J gene: TRBJ2-2
CDR3 DNA: TGTGCCAGCAGTGCGGGACAGGGGAACACCGGGGAGCTGTTTTTT
CDR3 protein: CASSAGQGNTGELFF

D gene: TRBD2
V gene: TRBV7-8
clone size: NA
J gene: TRBJ2-2
CDR3 DNA: TGTGCCAGCAGCCCCCATGGCCTAGCGGAAAACACCGGGGAGCTGTTTTTT
CDR3 protein: CASSPHGLAENTGELFF

D gene: NA
V gene: TRBV6-4
clone size: NA
J gene: TRBJ2-5
CDR3 DNA: TGTGCCAGCAGTCCAGGAGGGCACCAAGAGACCCAGTACTTC
CDR3 protein: CASSPGGHQETQYF

D gene: NA
V gene: TRBV9
clone size: NA
J gene: TRBJ1-1
CDR3 DNA: TGTGCCAGCAGCGTAGTAAACAGGGTAGACACTGAAGCTTTCTTT
CDR3 protein: CASSVVNRVDTEAFF

D gene: NA
V gene: TRBV10-1
clone size: few
J gene: TRBJ1-6
CDR3 DNA: TGCGCCTGCCCCGGCCCGTATAATTCACCCCTCCACTTT
CDR3 protein: CACPGPYNSPLHF

D gene: NA
V gene: TRBV12-3/TRBV12-4
clone size: NA
J gene: TRBJ1-2
CDR3 DNA: TGTGCCAGCAGTCCCTCAGACTATGGCTACACCTTC
CDR3 protein: CASSPSDYGYTF

D gene: NA
V gene: TRBV4-1
clone size: NA
J gene: TRBJ1-5
CDR3 DNA: TGCGCCAGCAGCCAAGAACAGGGAGGGGAGCCCCAGCATTTT
CDR3 protein: CASSQEQGGEPQHF

D gene: NA
V gene: TRBV11-2
clone size: NA
J gene: TRBJ2-5
CDR3 DNA: TGTGCCAGCAGCCCCCAAATGAGGGAGACCCAGTACTTC
CDR3 protein: CASSPQMRETQYF

D gene: NA
V gene: TRBV2
clone size: NA
J gene: TRBJ1-5
CDR3 DNA: TGTGCCAGCCAGGGACTGTCAAGGGATCAGCCCCAGCATTTT
CDR3 protein: CASQGLSRDQPQHF

D gene: TRBD1
V gene: TRBV11-3
clone size: NA
J gene: TRBJ1-5
CDR3 DNA: TGTGCCAGCAGCCCGGACAGGGGGCGACAGCCCCAGCATTTT
CDR3 protein: CASSPDRGRQPQHF

D gene: TRBD1
V gene: TRBV5-5
clone size: NA
J gene: TRBJ2-5
CDR3 DNA: TGTGCCAGCAGCTGGGGAAGGGGACAGGGGGAAGAGACCCAGTACTTC
CDR3 protein: CASSWGRGQGEETQYF

D gene: NA
V gene: TRBV10-2
clone size: NA
J gene: TRBJ2-1
CDR3 DNA: TGCGCCAGCAGTGAGCCAATCAATGAGCAGTTCTTC
CDR3 protein: CASSEPINEQFF

D gene: NA
V gene: TRBV7-9
clone size: NA
J gene: TRBJ2-3
CDR3 DNA: TGTGCCAGCAGCTTAGTGACACTCCCTAGCACAGATACGCAGTATTTT
CDR3 protein: CASSLVTLPSTDTQYF

D gene: TRBD2
V gene: TRBV4-2
clone size: NA
J gene: TRBJ2-3
CDR3 DNA: TGTGCCAGCAGCCAAGAACTAGCGGGGGCCGTCACAGATACGCAGTATTTT
CDR3 protein: CASSQELAGAVTDTQYF

D gene: TRBD1
V gene: TRBV6-2/TRBV6-3
clone size: NA
J gene: TRBJ1-5
CDR3 DNA: TGTGCCAGCAGTTCCTCCGGGACAGGAGGAGGGGGGAGCAATCAGCCCCAGCATTTT
CDR3 protein: CASSSSGTGGGGSNQPQHF

D gene: NA
V gene: TRBV19
clone size: NA
J gene: TRBJ1-1
CDR3 DNA: TGTGCCAGTAGTATCACGGTGAACACTGAAGCTTTCTTT
CDR3 protein: CASSITVNTEAFF

D gene: NA
V gene: TRBV19
clone size: NA
J gene: TRBJ1-2
CDR3 DNA: TGTGCCAGTAACCCCACAGGGTCCAACTATGGCTACACCTTC
CDR3 protein: CASNPTGSNYGYTF

D gene: NA
V gene: TRBV28
clone size: NA
J gene: TRBJ1-2
CDR3 DNA: TGTGCCAGCAGTTTTTCGTTACCTAACTATGGCTACACCTTC
CDR3 protein: CASSFSLPNYGYTF

D gene: TRBD1
V gene: TRBV20-1
clone size: NA
J gene: TRBJ2-3
CDR3 DNA: TGCAGTGCTAGTTTGTCAGGGGGCAGCACAGATACGCAGTATTTT
CDR3 protein: CSASLSGGSTDTQYF

D gene: NA
V gene: TRBV3-1/TRBV3-2
clone size: NA
J gene: TRBJ1-5
CDR3 DNA: TGTGCCAGCAGCCAAGATTCGGGTTCCGGTTGGCAGCCCCAGCATTTT
CDR3 protein: CASSQDSGSGWQPQHF

D gene: NA
V gene: TRBV2
clone size: once
J gene: TRBJ1-1
CDR3 DNA: TGTGCCAGCAGTGAAGCGCTTCATGGGACTGAAGCTTTCTTT
CDR3 protein: CASSEALHGTEAFF

D gene: TRBD1
V gene: TRBV30
clone size: NA
J gene: TRBJ1-5
CDR3 DNA: TGTGCCTGGAGCCGAGGGACAGGGGATCAGCCCCAGCATTTT
CDR3 protein: CAWSRGTGDQPQHF

D gene: TRBD2
V gene: TRBV7-6
clone size: NA
J gene: TRBJ2-7
CDR3 DNA: TGTGCCAGCAGCCGAGATGGGACTACCTACGAGCAGTACTTC
CDR3 protein: CASSRDGTTYEQYF

D gene: NA
V gene: TRBV28
clone size: NA
J gene: TRBJ1-5
CDR3 DNA: TGTGCCAGCAGTTCCGGATATAGGACAAGGGGGGTTAACAATTACAATCAGCCCCAGCATTTT
CDR3 protein: CASSSGYRTRGVNNYNQPQHF

D gene: NA
V gene: TRBV5-1
clone size: NA
J gene: TRBJ1-1
CDR3 DNA: TGCGCCAGCAGCTTGGTCGGGGGGGCCTTACCTAACACTGAAGCTTTCTTT
CDR3 protein: CASSLVGGALPNTEAFF

D gene: NA
V gene: TRBV28
clone size: NA
J gene: TRBJ1-1
CDR3 DNA: TGTGCCAGCAGTTTAGTTACGGCGGGGAACACTGAAGCTTTCTTT
CDR3 protein: CASSLVTAGNTEAFF

D gene: NA
V gene: TRBV7-3
clone size: NA
J gene: TRBJ2-1
CDR3 DNA: TGTGCCAGCAGCTTAGGGCAGAGCGAATACAATGAGCAGTTCTTC
CDR3 protein: CASSLGQSEYNEQFF

D gene: NA
V gene: TRBV3-1/TRBV3-2
clone size: NA
J gene: TRBJ2-2
CDR3 DNA: TGTGCCAGCAGCCAATTGTTAACGTGGGAGCTGTTTTTT
CDR3 protein: CASSQLLTWELFF

D gene: NA
V gene: TRBV4-3
clone size: NA
J gene: TRBJ1-2
CDR3 DNA: TGCGCCAGCAGCCGAGACCTACAGGGAGACTATGGCTACACCTTC
CDR3 protein: CASSRDLQGDYGYTF

D gene: NA
V gene: TRBV30
clone size: NA
J gene: TRBJ1-4
CDR3 DNA: TGTGCCTACCGGGTGTTAGGTAATGAAAAACTGTTTTTT
CDR3 protein: CAYRVLGNEKLFF

D gene: TRBD2
V gene: TRBV7-9
clone size: NA
J gene: TRBJ2-1
CDR3 DNA: TGTGCCAGCAGCCTTCCGGGACTAGCAGTCGGTGAGCAGTTCTTC
CDR3 protein: CASSLPGLAVGEQFF

D gene: TRBD2
V gene: TRBV3-1/TRBV3-2
clone size: NA
J gene: TRBJ2-1
CDR3 DNA: TGTGCCAGCAGCCAAGAATCACTAGCGGGCTTCGCCGGCCGTGAGCAGTTCTTC
CDR3 protein: CASSQESLAGFAGREQFF

D gene: TRBD2
V gene: TRBV28
clone size: NA
J gene: TRBJ2-7
CDR3 DNA: TGTGCCACCAAGGGCCAGGCGGGAGGGCCCTACGAGCAGTACTTC
CDR3 protein: CATKGQAGGPYEQYF

D gene: NA
V gene: TRBV5-6
clone size: NA
J gene: TRBJ1-2
CDR3 DNA: TGTGCCAGCAGCCCCGGGGGAACCTGGGGCTACACCTTC
CDR3 protein: CASSPGGTWGYTF

D gene: TRBD1
V gene: TRBV7-2
clone size: NA
J gene: TRBJ1-6
CDR3 DNA: TGTGCCAGCGGACCCGGGACAGGGGTTAATTCACCCCTCCACTTT
CDR3 protein: CASGPGTGVNSPLHF

D gene: NA
V gene: TRBV5-6
clone size: NA
J gene: TRBJ2-7
CDR3 DNA: TGTGCCAGCAGCTTGGTCGGGGTCGAGCAGTACTTC
CDR3 protein: CASSLVGVEQYF

D gene: TRBD1
V gene: TRBV15
clone size: NA
J gene: TRBJ1-2
CDR3 DNA: TGTGCCACCAGCGGAGGACAGGGTAGGGGTGGCTACACCTTC
CDR3 protein: CATSGGQGRGGYTF

D gene: TRBD1
V gene: TRBV27
clone size: NA
J gene: TRBJ1-2
CDR3 DNA: TGTGCCAGCAGTATACAGGGGGCCCCCTATGGCTACACCTTC
CDR3 protein: CASSIQGAPYGYTF

D gene: NA
V gene: TRBV28
clone size: NA
J gene: TRBJ1-2
CDR3 DNA: TGTGCCAGCACAGGACCCCCGCCCGGCTATGGCTACACCTTC
CDR3 protein: CASTGPPPGYGYTF

D gene: TRBD1
V gene: TRBV10-3
clone size: NA
J gene: TRBJ1-5
CDR3 DNA: TGTGCCATCAGTGGTGGTGACAGGGTGGGACAGCCCCAGCATTTT
CDR3 protein: CAISGGDRVGQPQHF

D gene: NA
V gene: TRBV9
clone size: NA
J gene: TRBJ2-1
CDR3 DNA: TGTGCCAGCAGCGTAGGCTGGTACGATGAGCAGTTCTTC
CDR3 protein: CASSVGWYDEQFF

D gene: NA
V gene: TRBV2
clone size: NA
J gene: TRBJ1-4
CDR3 DNA: TGTGCCAGCAGGCGGACAGCCTTTAATGAAAAACTGTTTTTT
CDR3 protein: CASRRTAFNEKLFF

D gene: NA
V gene: TRBV6-5
clone size: NA
J gene: TRBJ2-1
CDR3 DNA: TGTGCCAGCAGTTACTCGATTAGCGCCGATGAGCAGTTCTTC
CDR3 protein: CASSYSISADEQFF

D gene: NA
V gene: TRBV6-5
clone size: NA
J gene: TRBJ1-1
CDR3 DNA: TGTGCCAGCAGTCTACAGGGGAACACTGAAGCTTTCTTT
CDR3 protein: CASSLQGNTEAFF

D gene: NA
V gene: TRBV7-3
clone size: once
J gene: TRBJ2-2
CDR3 DNA: TGTGCCAGCAGCTTAACGGGGAGTACGAGGGACACCGGGGAGCTGTTTTTT
CDR3 protein: CASSLTGSTRDTGELFF

D gene: NA
V gene: TRBV7-3
clone size: NA
J gene: TRBJ2-2
CDR3 DNA: TGTGCCAGCAGCTTATTGGGTGGCGGGGAGCTGTTTTTT
CDR3 protein: CASSLLGGGELFF

D gene: NA
V gene: TRBV7-4
clone size: NA
J gene: TRBJ2-7
CDR3 DNA: TGTGCCAGCAGCTTAAGATTCTACGAGCAGTACTTC
CDR3 protein: CASSLRFYEQYF